These T cell receptor beta chains were read from a single sample in a study of OX40 agonist ivuxolimab in advanced cancers. TCRdb's copy holds only in-frame clones and misses some; the assay was immunoSEQ multiplex PCR. The top ten hold about 3.9% of the sample, which has about 66,000 clones, 70% to 90% seen once. The material sequenced was CD4+ or CD8+ T cells sorted from blood, taken in a trial of the OX40 agonist ivuxolimab. The receptors were gathered from an adult with an advanced solid tumor such as melanoma, head and neck, liver or kidney cancer. Each CDR3 is given with its conserved first and last residue. The D gene is left open where the match is weak. Part of the rows lack a size; the others show once, few, many or a class for expanded clones.

J gene | D gene | V gene | clone size | CDR3 DNA | CDR3 protein
TRBJ2-7 | . | TRBV2 | . | TGTGCCAGCAGTCTTAGGCCTAGGGGAGAACACGAGCAGTACTTC | CASSLRPRGEHEQYF
TRBJ1-2 | . | TRBV6-9 | . | TGTGCCAGCGGGCGGTACACCTTC | CASGRYTF
TRBJ1-2 | TRBD1 | TRBV6-6 | . | TGTGCCAGCAGTTACGTAGGGGGCGGTGGCTACACCTTC | CASSYVGGGGYTF
TRBJ2-7 | . | TRBV5-4 | . | TGTGCCAGCAGCGCCGGGAACCCCGATCGCCCCCGCGAGCAGTACTTC | CASSAGNPDRPREQYF
TRBJ1-1 | . | TRBV2 | . | TGTGCCAGCACTCCAGTAGGGGGGTTTACTGAAGCTTTCTTT | CASTPVGGFTEAFF
TRBJ1-2 | . | TRBV5-1 | . | TGCGCCAGCAGCGGGGCCGGGTCAGCCCTGGAACTTGGCTACACCTTC | CASSGAGSALELGYTF
TRBJ2-1 | . | TRBV7-2 | . | TGTGCCAGCAGGTCGGGGAATGAATTCTACAATGAGCAGTTCTTC | CASRSGNEFYNEQFF
TRBJ1-1 | . | TRBV7-2 | . | TGTGCCAGCAGCTTAACAAGGGGGGGCACTGAAGCTTTCTTT | CASSLTRGGTEAFF
TRBJ1-6 | . | TRBV7-2 | . | TGTGCCAGCAGCGTGGATGACAGTGCACCCCTCCACTTT | CASSVDDSAPLHF
TRBJ2-7 | . | TRBV6-1 | . | TGTGCCAGCAGTGAAGCCCCCAACCAGGCGGGGATCTCCTACGAGCAGTACTTC | CASSEAPNQAGISYEQYF
TRBJ1-6 | . | TRBV27 | . | TGTGCCAGCACAAACAGGGTTTCACCCCTCCACTTT | CASTNRVSPLHF
TRBJ1-1 | TRBD1 | TRBV27 | once | TGTGCCAGCCGAGACAGGGTTGCCGACACTGAAGCTTTCTTT | CASRDRVADTEAFF
TRBJ1-5 | . | TRBV14 | . | TGTGCCAGCAGCCAAGACTGGAATCAGCCCCAGCATTTT | CASSQDWNQPQHF
TRBJ1-6 | . | TRBV19 | few | TGTGCCAGTAGTAAGGACACTGCGGGTCCACCCCTCCACTTT | CASSKDTAGPPLHF
TRBJ1-4 | . | TRBV5-1 | . | TGCGCCAGCAGCTTGGAAGGGGCTCTTACTAATGAAAAACTGTTTTTT | CASSLEGALTNEKLFF
TRBJ1-6 | TRBD1 | TRBV6-1 | . | TGTGCCAGCAGTGTAGGACAGGGGTATAATTCACCCCTCCACTTT | CASSVGQGYNSPLHF
TRBJ1-3 | TRBD1 | TRBV7-2 | few | TGTGCCAGCAGGGTGGGGACAGGGAACAGAAACACCATATATTTT | CASRVGTGNRNTIYF
TRBJ1-1 | . | TRBV29-1 | . | TGCAGCGTTGGAGGGGGAACTGAAGCTTTCTTT | CSVGGGTEAFF
TRBJ2-1 | TRBD2 | TRBV19 | . | TGTGCCAGTAGTTCCGTCCTAGCGGGGGGCTGGGATGAGCAGTTCTTC | CASSSVLAGGWDEQFF
TRBJ2-1 | TRBD2 | TRBV7-9 | . | TGTGCCAGCAGCTTAGGGGAGGGTGAGCAGTTCTTC | CASSLGEGEQFF
TRBJ2-2 | TRBD1 | TRBV14 | . | TGTGCCAGCAGCCAAATCGTCGGGACAGGGAACACCGGGGAGCTGTTTTTT | CASSQIVGTGNTGELFF
TRBJ1-2 | . | TRBV7-9 | . | TGTGCCAGCAGGTTGGACATTGCTAACTATGGCTACACCTTC | CASRLDIANYGYTF
TRBJ2-7 | TRBD1 | TRBV12-5 | . | TGTGCTAGTGGTCTTCGGACAGGGTCCTCTGGCGAGCAGTACTTC | CASGLRTGSSGEQYF
TRBJ1-6 | . | TRBV9 | . | TGTGCCAGCAGCGTAGGCCTCTGGGATTCACCCCTCCACTTT | CASSVGLWDSPLHF
TRBJ2-5 | TRBD2 | TRBV2 | . | TGTGCCAGCAGTTTAGCGGGGGGGCCGGGAGAGACCCAGTACTTC | CASSLAGGPGETQYF
TRBJ2-3 | TRBD1 | TRBV5-1 | . | TGCGCCAGCAGCACGGGACAGGATACGCAGTATTTT | CASSTGQDTQYF
TRBJ1-2 | TRBD1 | TRBV9 | . | TGTGCCAGCAGCGGAGAAGGGACAGGTGGCTACACCTTC | CASSGEGTGGYTF
TRBJ1-2 | . | TRBV29-1 | . | TGCAGCGTTGGCAGCTTCTATGGCTACACCTTC | CSVGSFYGYTF
TRBJ2-7 | . | TRBV19 | . | TGTGCCACCTATGGAGGGCTGGGCTACGAGCAGTACTTC | CATYGGLGYEQYF
TRBJ1-3 | TRBD1 | TRBV7-9 | . | TGTGCCAGCAGCCGACAGGGTGGAAACACCATATATTTT | CASSRQGGNTIYF
TRBJ1-5 | . | TRBV2 | . | TGTGCCAGCAGTGAGAGGGCCGGGCCCCAGCATTTT | CASSERAGPQHF
TRBJ2-3 | . | TRBV5-1 | . | TGCGCCAGCAGCCCCTCGAGGGAAACAGATACGCAGTATTTT | CASSPSRETDTQYF
TRBJ1-1 | . | TRBV18 | . | TGTGCCAGCTCAACGACAGAAGTCACTGAAGCTTTCTTT | CASSTTEVTEAFF
TRBJ2-1 | TRBD2 | TRBV7-3 | few | TGTGCCAGCAGCTCGGGGGGGCTCTACAATGAGCAGTTCTTC | CASSSGGLYNEQFF
TRBJ1-1 | . | TRBV18 | . | TGTGCCAGCTCACCACAGGGGAACACTGAAGCTTTCTTT | CASSPQGNTEAFF
TRBJ1-5 | . | TRBV30 | . | TGTGCCTGGAGTGTGGGTGGGGGGAGTCAGCCCCAGCATTTT | CAWSVGGGSQPQHF
TRBJ2-7 | TRBD1 | TRBV10-1 | once | TGCGCCAGCAGCCCTACAGGGGGATACGAGCAGTACTTC | CASSPTGGYEQYF
TRBJ2-7 | TRBD1 | TRBV27 | . | TGTGCCAACAGGGGCAGGCCCTCCTACGAGCAGTACTTC | CANRGRPSYEQYF
TRBJ1-1 | . | TRBV5-6 | . | TGTGCCAGCAGCTTGAGGGCGGGCAGCTTGGAAGCTTTCTTT | CASSLRAGSLEAFF